This entry describes one T cell receptor (beta chain). Some clones are missing from TCRdb's copy, which holds only in-frame ones; the method was immunoSEQ multiplex PCR. Of around 310,000 clones in the sample, approximately 87% were seen once. The data belong to a study of Ad26.COV2.S vaccination and SARS-CoV-2 variants. Treatment here: some 20 received Ad26.COV2.S at low or high dose, single or two shots; 5 received placebo; per-sample allocation not given. Samples were taken on day 63 after the first vaccine or placebo injection. Germline trimming cut 5 bases from V and 11 bases from J; bases unmatched to any gene: 9. There are 13 residues in the CDR3. Germline values: CDR1 SGHAT, CDR2 FQNNGV.

V is TRBV11-2 and J is TRBJ1-2, with 9 bases lining up with TRBD1. This clonotype was sampled from a person between 18 and 65 years old who received the Ad26.COV2.S COVID-19 vaccine or a placebo. The sequencing used peripheral blood, collected in a trial of Ad26.COV2.S vaccine versus placebo. CDR3 residues: CASSAGTGLWYTF. The DNA of the CDR3 is TGTGCCAGCAGCGCCGGGACAGGGCTATGGTACACCTTC.